These T cell receptor beta chains were read from a single sample in a study of vaccination effects on CD4 cells after COVID-19. Their antigen targets remain unknown. Profiled with immunoSEQ multiplex PCR; TCRdb holds only in-frame clones, not every one. The repertoire holds some 68,000 clones, with around 72% as singletons. The sequenced sample was CD4+ T cells from PBMCs cultured with HCoV-OC43 spike peptides, obtained before COVID-19 vaccination. Source of these receptors: a human donor who received a COVID-19 vaccine. Both conserved end residues are part of each CDR3. A D gene is named only where the DNA matches it firmly. Clone sizes are given selectively: once, few, many, or a class where the clone is expanded.

TRBV9	.	TRBJ2-5	.	TGTGCCAGCAGCTCGGGGGGCGTACAAGAGACCCAGTACTTC	CASSSGGVQETQYF
TRBV12-3/TRBV12-4	.	TRBJ1-3	.	TGTGCCAGCAGGTCGGTAGGGGGAAACACCATATATTTT	CASRSVGGNTIYF
TRBV21-1	.	TRBJ1-5	few	TGTGCCAGCTACAGTCAGCCCCAGCATTTT	CASYSQPQHF
TRBV2	.	TRBJ1-1	few	TGTGCCAGCAGTCGGAACACTGAAGCTTTCTTT	CASSRNTEAFF
TRBV18	.	TRBJ1-4	.	TGTGCCAGCTCAACCGGGACATCTAATGAAAAACTGTTTTTT	CASSTGTSNEKLFF
TRBV29-1	.	TRBJ1-5	.	TGCAGCGTGGCGGGCCAGAACAATCAGCCCCAGCATTTT	CSVAGQNNQPQHF
TRBV10-1	.	TRBJ1-1	.	TGCGCCAGCAGTGACACAGGGAGGAACACTGAAGCTTTCTTT	CASSDTGRNTEAFF
TRBV5-1	TRBD1	TRBJ2-3	.	TGCGCCAGCAGCTTGACAGGGGGGGATACGCAGTATTTT	CASSLTGGDTQYF
TRBV29-1	.	TRBJ1-5	.	TGCAGCGTTGGGGGTGGCAATCAGCCCCAGCATTTT	CSVGGGNQPQHF
TRBV7-3	.	TRBJ2-5	few	TGTGCCAGCAGCTTCCGGGACTCCAAGACCCAGTACTTC	CASSFRDSKTQYF
TRBV24-1	.	TRBJ2-3	.	TGTGCCACCCAGTGGTCAGGGGCGAGCACAGATACGCAGTATTTT	CATQWSGASTDTQYF
TRBV10-1	TRBD2	TRBJ2-1	.	TGCGCCAGCAGTGAGAGAATTCTAGCGGGGGGAAATTACAATGAGCAGTTCTTC	CASSERILAGGNYNEQFF
TRBV4-1	TRBD1	TRBJ1-2	once	TGCGCCAGCAGCCAACCCGGGACAGGGGACTATGGCTACACCTTC	CASSQPGTGDYGYTF
TRBV5-1	.	TRBJ2-3	.	TGCGCCAGCAGCGAAAATACAGATACGCAGTATTTT	CASSENTDTQYF
TRBV7-8	.	TRBJ1-4	.	TGTGCCAGCCGGCTCGGGACTTCCGAAAAACTGTTTTTT	CASRLGTSEKLFF
TRBV19	TRBD2	TRBJ2-2	.	TGTGCCAGTAGTTGGACTAGCGGCGCCGGGGAGCTGTTTTTT	CASSWTSGAGELFF
TRBV27	.	TRBJ1-3	once	TGTGCCAGCAGGACTAGGGGGGGCGCGTTTGGAAACACCATATATTTT	CASRTRGGAFGNTIYF
TRBV28	TRBD1	TRBJ2-6	.	TGTGCCAGCAGTTCCCAGGGGGCCATAGGGGCCAACGTCCTGACTTTC	CASSSQGAIGANVLTF
TRBV19	.	TRBJ1-5	once	TGTGCCAGTAGTCGCCAGGGGAGGGGAAGCAATCAGCCCCAGCATTTT	CASSRQGRGSNQPQHF
TRBV4-3	.	TRBJ1-2	.	TGCGCCAGCAGCCAGCAAAACAGGGATAGCTATGGCTACACCTTC	CASSQQNRDSYGYTF
TRBV7-3	TRBD1	TRBJ1-2	.	TGTGCCAGCAGCCAGGGACAGGGAGGTAGCTATGGCTACACCTTC	CASSQGQGGSYGYTF
TRBV5-1	.	TRBJ1-2	.	TGCGCCAGCAGCTTCGACGGGCAGACTCGCAACTATGGCTACACCTTC	CASSFDGQTRNYGYTF
TRBV5-1	.	TRBJ1-4	once	TGCGCCAGCAGCGGACAAGGCACTAATGAAAAACTGTTTTTT	CASSGQGTNEKLFF
TRBV6-5	TRBD1	TRBJ2-3	.	TGTGCCAGCAGCCTCCGGGACAGGTTCACAGATACGCAGTATTTT	CASSLRDRFTDTQYF
TRBV5-1	TRBD1	TRBJ2-5	few	TGCGCCAGCAGCCCCTCTAGGACAGGCCAAGAGACCCAGTACTTC	CASSPSRTGQETQYF
TRBV7-8	.	TRBJ1-1	.	TGTGCCAGCAACCCGAGGGGCGGCTTGAACACTGAAGCTTTCTTT	CASNPRGGLNTEAFF
TRBV19	.	TRBJ2-3	.	TGTGCCAGTAGTATTACAGCTGTCGTCGCAGATACGCAGTATTTT	CASSITAVVADTQYF
TRBV9	.	TRBJ1-2	.	TGTGCCAGCAGCGTAGCAGACAGCTATGGCTACACCTTC	CASSVADSYGYTF
TRBV5-5	.	TRBJ1-4	.	TGTGCCAGCAGCTTGGGCAGTCTGCTAACTAATGAAAAACTGTTTTTT	CASSLGSLLTNEKLFF
TRBV24-1	TRBD1	TRBJ2-3	.	TGTGCCACCAGTGATTTGCGGGACAGGGCGGGAGATACGCAGTATTTT	CATSDLRDRAGDTQYF
TRBV14	.	TRBJ1-6	few	TGTGCCAGCAGCCACCGGGACACCTATTCACCCCTCCACTTT	CASSHRDTYSPLHF
TRBV4-3	.	TRBJ1-6	.	TGCGCCAGCAGCCAGGGTACGATGGGGGCGAGAAATAATTCACCCCTCCACTTT	CASSQGTMGARNNSPLHF
TRBV6-2/TRBV6-3	.	TRBJ1-2	few	TGTGCCAGCAGTCCAGGGTGGGATGGCTACACCTTC	CASSPGWDGYTF
TRBV5-1	.	TRBJ2-1	once	TGCGCCAGCAGCCCGCGACAGGTAACTTACAATGAGCAGTTCTTC	CASSPRQVTYNEQFF
TRBV3-1/TRBV3-2	.	TRBJ1-2	.	TGTGCCAGCAGCCAAGGGTTCGGTTCTAACTATGGCTACACCTTC	CASSQGFGSNYGYTF
TRBV3-1/TRBV3-2	.	TRBJ1-1	.	TGTGCCAGCAGCCAAGATACGGCAGCTTACACTGAAGCTTTCTTT	CASSQDTAAYTEAFF
TRBV12-5	TRBD1	TRBJ1-2	.	TGTGCTAGTGGTCCAACAGGGGGCTGGGTTGGCTACACCTTC	CASGPTGGWVGYTF
TRBV28	.	TRBJ1-1	few	TGTGCCAGCAGTTCGGAGGGGGTGAGCACTGAAGCTTTCTTT	CASSSEGVSTEAFF
TRBV7-8	TRBD1	TRBJ1-5	.	TGTGCCAGCAGCTTAGCGCTGACAGGGGGTCATCAGCCCCAGCATTTT	CASSLALTGGHQPQHF
TRBV12-5	.	TRBJ2-1	.	TGTGCTAGTGGTTCTTGGACAGTATCCAATGAGCAGTTCTTC	CASGSWTVSNEQFF
TRBV19	TRBD1	TRBJ1-5	few	TGTGCCAGTAGTATGGGAGGGACAGAGTACCAGCCCCAGCATTTT	CASSMGGTEYQPQHF
TRBV14	.	TRBJ2-5	.	TGTGCCAGCAGCGCCCGAACAGGGCCCTCAGGGGAGACCCAGTACTTC	CASSARTGPSGETQYF
TRBV7-9	.	TRBJ2-3	.	TGTGCCAGCAGTCGCTCCGGGGCGGGGAGCACAGATACGCAGTATTTT	CASSRSGAGSTDTQYF
TRBV6-5	TRBD1	TRBJ1-6	.	TGTGCCAGCAGTTACCAGGGGGCCTCCTATAATTCACCCCTCCACTTT	CASSYQGASYNSPLHF
TRBV10-3	TRBD1	TRBJ1-2	.	TGTGCCAACGGACAGGCTGTAGGTGGCTACACCTTC	CANGQAVGGYTF
TRBV4-3	.	TRBJ1-2	few	TGCGCCAGCAGCCAAGGGTACGGTCAGATCTATGGCTACACCTTC	CASSQGYGQIYGYTF
TRBV15	TRBD1	TRBJ1-2	.	TGTGCCACCAGCAGATCCGGGACAGTCTATGGCTACACCTTC	CATSRSGTVYGYTF
TRBV27	.	TRBJ2-1	.	TGTGCCAGCAGGATCCGAGACGCAAGCTCCTACAATGAGCAGTTCTTC	CASRIRDASSYNEQFF
TRBV6-6	TRBD1	TRBJ1-2	once	TGTGCCAGCAGTTACGGGACAGCAACTAACTATGGCTACACCTTC	CASSYGTATNYGYTF
TRBV5-1	TRBD1	TRBJ1-1	.	TGCGCCAGCAGCTTGGTGTCAGGGGGCAATACTGAAGCTTTCTTT	CASSLVSGGNTEAFF
TRBV7-9	.	TRBJ2-5	.	TGTGCCAGCACATCGGGGGCGGGGGAGACCCAGTACTTC	CASTSGAGETQYF
TRBV7-2	.	TRBJ2-3	.	TGTGCCAGCAGCCCAGGACAGCTCACAGATACGCAGTATTTT	CASSPGQLTDTQYF
TRBV18	TRBD1	TRBJ1-1	few	TGTGCCAGCCGAGGGGACAGTAACACTGAAGCTTTCTTT	CASRGDSNTEAFF
TRBV5-4	TRBD1	TRBJ1-6	once	TGTGCCAGCAGCTCGGACAGGGGTGTTGACTCACCCCTCCACTTT	CASSSDRGVDSPLHF